This T cell receptor beta chain is from a study of blood T cell repertoires in COVID-19. Study at large: Italy, Spain and the United States were the sources of the convalescent and acute COVID-19 samples.

Per germline, CDR1 SNHLY and CDR2 FYNNEI. Trimming took 7 bases from V and 1 from J, leaving 10 bases between them. The CDR3 covers 14 residues. Participants' own reports of clinical history determined their cohort assignment. Repertoires were generated with immunoSEQ multiplex PCR, while TCRdb's copy carries only in-frame clones and drops some. The profile shows 360,000 or so clones, roughly 90% of them singletons. The chain uses TRBV2 and TRBJ2-2; a possible D gene is TRBD1 (5 bases). Source material: PBMCs or T cells enriched from blood (not recorded which). The TCR comes from a young woman who had recovered from COVID-19. CDR3 nucleotides: TGTGCCAGCACCCGGACACTGAACACCGGGGAGCTGTTTTTT. Protein sequence: CASTRTLNTGELFF.